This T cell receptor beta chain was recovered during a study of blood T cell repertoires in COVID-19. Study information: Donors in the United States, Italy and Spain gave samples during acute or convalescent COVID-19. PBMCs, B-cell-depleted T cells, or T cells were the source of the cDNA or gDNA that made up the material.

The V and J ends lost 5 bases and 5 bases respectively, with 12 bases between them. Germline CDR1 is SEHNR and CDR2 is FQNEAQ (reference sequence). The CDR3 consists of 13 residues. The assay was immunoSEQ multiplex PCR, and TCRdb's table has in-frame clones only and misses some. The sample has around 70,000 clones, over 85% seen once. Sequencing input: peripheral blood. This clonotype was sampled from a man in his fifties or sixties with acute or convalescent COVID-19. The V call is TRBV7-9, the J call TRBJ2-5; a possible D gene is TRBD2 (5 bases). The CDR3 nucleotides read TGTGCCAGCAGCACCGGGATTGGGGAGACCCAGTACTTC. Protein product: CASSTGIGETQYF.